Below are 23 T cell receptor beta chains sequenced from a single sample in a study of response to subunit inactivated influenza vaccine. TCRdb re-analysed the RT-PCR reads in MiXCR, keeping a single row per CDR3 protein. The sample lists over 750,000 distinct CDR3 sequences; roughly 20% were seen once. The sample in question was PBMCs from blood, obtained 4 to 6 days after vaccination. The receptors were sampled from a man aged 45 to 65 who received an inactivated influenza vaccine.

This clonotype occurred a few times. This chain connects TRBV5-1 to TRBJ2-7, with 16 bases that match TRBD2. This CDR3 comprises 16 residues. Germline V gene data show CDR1 as SGHRS and CDR2 as YFSETQ. With V trimmed by 4 bases and J by 6 bases, 7 bases remained unmatched. CDR3 nucleotides: TGCGCCAGCAGCATTACCGGGACTAGCGGGAGGGGCGAGCAGTACTTC. Its translation: CASSITGTSGRGEQYF.

This clonotype was seen ten or more times. This chain links TRBV12-3 or TRBV12-4 with TRBJ1-5; D is unclear. This CDR3 has 13 amino acids. Deletions cut 2 bases from V and 4 bases from J, with 6 bases between. DNA for the CDR3: TGTGCCAGCAGTTTAATGGGGAATCAGCCCCAGCATTTT. Translating gives CASSLMGNQPQHF.

The chain links TRBV11-2 to TRBJ2-3, with 12 bases matching TRBD2. CDR3 length equals 17 residues. Looked up from germline, CDR1 is SGHAT and CDR2 is FQNNGV. V lost 4 bases to trimming and J lost 2 bases; unmatched junction nucleotides: 7. CDR3 residues: CASSSFGLAGTTDTQYF. DNA for the CDR3: TGTGCCAGCAGCTCCTTCGGACTAGCGGGAACCACAGATACGCAGTATTTT.

This clonotype was observed many times. The chain combines TRBV7-2 with TRBJ2-7; 8 nucleotides line up with TRBD2. From germline, CDR1 is SGHTA and CDR2 FQGNSA. The CDR3 has 16 amino acids. V trimming: 3 bases; J trimming: 1 base; junction bases outside the gene matches: 8. CDR3 in amino acids: CASSFGLAGQSYEQYF. In DNA, the CDR3 is TGTGCCAGCAGCTTCGGGCTAGCGGGCCAATCCTACGAGCAGTACTTC.

This clonotype came up many times. The rearrangement links TRBV20-1 to TRBJ1-2; D is uncertain. Germline lookup yields CDR1 DFQATT and CDR2 SNEGSKA (reference sequence). V was cut by 0 bases and J by 5 bases, with 10 bases left in between. The CDR3 is made up of 13 amino acids. The chain's CDR3 is CSARDPGTYGYTF. Written as DNA, the CDR3 is TGCAGTGCTAGAGATCCGGGTACTTATGGCTACACCTTC.

The chain is built from TRBV4-3 and TRBJ2-6; D remains ambiguous. CDR3 length equals 16 residues. V shed 4 bases and J shed 0 bases, with 10 bases lying between them. Germline CDR1 LGHNA, CDR2 YSLEER. The DNA of the CDR3 is TGCGCCAGCAGCCCAATGGCCAGCTCTGGGGCCAACGTCCTGACTTTC. Amino acid sequence: CASSPMASSGANVLTF.

This clonotype was recorded a few times. V usage is TRBV20-1 and J usage is TRBJ2-3; a weak D match, TRBD2 (6 bases). Trimming took 2 bases from V and 0 from J, leaving 12 bases between them. Germline values: CDR1 DFQATT, CDR2 SNEGSKA (reference sequence). This CDR3 has 15 amino acids. CDR3 in DNA: TGCAGTGCTAGAAACGCGGACTATAGCACAGATACGCAGTATTTT. Translation gives CSARNADYSTDTQYF.

V and J are TRBV12-3 or TRBV12-4 and TRBJ2-1, with 10 bases fitting TRBD1. CDR3 length: 14 amino acids. Trimming at V came to 7 bases and at J to 5 bases, leaving 5 bases not matched to a gene. CDR3 in amino acids: CASTRDRGNNEQFF. CDR3 nucleotide sequence: TGTGCCAGCACCCGGGACAGGGGTAACAATGAGCAGTTCTTC.

This clonotype has more than one count but fewer than ten. This sequence joins TRBV12-3 or TRBV12-4 and TRBJ1-1, with 7 positions matching TRBD1. The J segment lost 10 bases and the V segment lost 5 bases, leaving 19 bases of the junction unmatched. The CDR3 spans 16 residues. The CDR3: CASSPGSGGQFSRAFF. The CDR3 nucleotides read TGTGCCAGCAGTCCCGGGAGTGGGGGACAGTTTTCTCGAGCTTTCTTT.

Concerning this clonotype itself: Being one base from a much bigger clone, this may be a read error. The CDR3 loop reads CAIKTREETQYF. The CDR3 nucleotides read TGTGCCATCAAGACTCGCGAGGAGACCCAGTACTTC. This chain links TRBV10-3 with TRBJ2-5; D remains ambiguous. Trimming took 7 bases from V and 5 from J, leaving 11 bases between them. The germline CDR1 and CDR2 sequences are ENHRY and SYGVKD. This CDR3 is built from 12 residues.

Only a few counts were recorded for this clonotype. This chain joins TRBV28 and TRBJ2-7; D gene uncertain. Germline loops: CDR1 MDHEN, CDR2 SYDVKM. V shed 3 bases and J shed 5 bases, with 11 bases lying between them. The CDR3 is 13 amino acids. The CDR3 bases are TGTGCCAGCAGTTTCCTGAGCCGGCACGAGCAGTACTTC. Protein: CASSFLSRHEQYF.

This rearrangement joins TRBV19 to TRBJ2-3, with TRBD2 identical over 12 bases. Germline assignment: CDR1 LNHDA and CDR2 SQIVND (reference sequence). Germline trimming cut 10 bases from V and 2 bases from J; bases unmatched to any gene: 7. The CDR3 has 15 residues. The CDR3 nucleotides are TGTGCCACCTCGACTAGCGGGGGCTACACAGATACGCAGTATTTT. Translated, it gives CATSTSGGYTDTQYF.

The chain joins TRBV6-2 or TRBV6-3 to TRBJ2-4, with a weak D call TRBD1 (6 bases). The germline CDR1 and CDR2 sequences are MNHEY and SVGEGT. The CDR3 length is 16 residues. V lost 5 bases and J 0 bases, leaving 14 bases between the germline ends. CDR3 sequence reads: CASSQDRTLAKNIQYF. For the CDR3, the DNA is TGTGCCAGCAGTCAGGACAGAACGTTAGCCAAAAACATTCAGTACTTC.

The chain combines TRBV9 with TRBJ2-2; 8 bases agree with TRBD2. The trim removed 1 base at V and 4 bases at J, leaving 3 bases unmatched. The germline CDR1 and CDR2 sequences are SGDLS and YYNGEE. The CDR3 length is 15 residues. The CDR3 DNA is TGTGCCAGCAGCGTAAGCGGGAGAAGCACCGGGGAGCTGTTTTTT. It translates to CASSVSGRSTGELFF. Combining the CDR3 with reference TRBV9 and TRBJ2-2 gives the whole variable domain DSGVTQTPKHLITATGQRVTLRCSPRSGDLSVYWYQQSLDQGLQFLIQYYNGEERAKGNILERFSAQQFPDLHSELNLSSLELGDSALYFCASSVSGRSTGELFFGEGSRLTVL.

This clonotype was picked up many times. The CDR3 here is CASSLELVWETGANVLTF. CDR3 bases: TGCGCCAGCAGCTTGGAGTTGGTGTGGGAGACTGGGGCCAACGTCCTGACTTTC. The V call is TRBV5-1, the J call TRBJ2-6, with a tentative D call TRBD2 (5 bases). The CDR3 is 18 amino acids. The germline CDR1 and CDR2 sequences are SGHRS and YFSETQ. V lost 0 bases, J lost 2 bases, and 15 bases lay in between. The full variable domain, rest sourced from reference TRBV5-1 and TRBJ2-6, is KAGVTQTPRYLIKTRGQQVTLSCSPISGHRSVSWYQQTPGQGLQFLFEYFSETQRNKGNFPGRFSGRQFSNSRSEMNVSTLELGDSALYLCASSLELVWETGANVLTFGAGSRLTVL.

V and J are TRBV6-2 or TRBV6-3 and TRBJ1-6; D might be TRBD1 (6 bases). The CDR3 contains 13 residues. Germline CDR1 MNHEY, CDR2 SVGEGT. V lost 6 bases and J lost 7, with 10 bases in between. The CDR3 sequence: CASSRGQNSPLHF. CDR3 nucleotides: TGTGCCAGCAGCCGAGGACAGAATTCACCCCTCCACTTT.

The V and J genes are TRBV7-3 and TRBJ2-3; 7 bases line up with TRBD2. CDR1 and CDR2 (germline): SGHTA, FQGTGA. The CDR3 has 15 residues. The V segment lost 2 bases and the J segment 2 bases; nucleotides outside the gene matches: 4. As DNA, the CDR3 is TGTGCCAGCAGCTTACAGGGAGGGCCCACAGATACGCAGTATTTT. Protein: CASSLQGGPTDTQYF.

This clonotype was detected only a few times. The chain couples TRBV5-1 to TRBJ1-1; the match to TRBD1 covers 8 bases. The ends lost 4 bases at V and 4 bases at J; junction bases unmatched: 9. Germline values: CDR1 SGHRS, CDR2 YFSETQ. The CDR3 covers 15 residues. The CDR3 loop reads CASSGGQGGTTEAFF. CDR3 nucleotide sequence: TGCGCCAGCAGCGGAGGACAGGGTGGGACCACTGAAGCTTTCTTT.

V gene TRBV25-1 combines with J gene TRBJ2-7, with 8 bases matching TRBD1. Germline V lookup: CDR1 MGHDK, CDR2 SYGVNS. Losses at the gene ends were 11 bases for V and 7 bases for J; bases not matched to a gene: 1. The CDR3 spans 9 residues. The CDR3 protein is CADRGEQYF. CDR3 nucleotides: TGTGCCGACAGGGGTGAGCAGTACTTC.

This chain uses TRBV20-1 with TRBJ2-1; 11 bases are a match to TRBD2. The germline V gene has CDR1 DFQATT and CDR2 SNEGSKA (reference sequence). The V segment lost 5 bases and the J segment 16 bases; nucleotides outside the gene matches: 16. The CDR3 runs to 14 residues. CDR3 coding DNA: TGCAGTGCTCCCAATCCCGGGACTAGCGGACCGCACTTCTTC. Its translation is CSAPNPGTSGPHFF.

The chain has TRBV12-3 or TRBV12-4 and TRBJ2-2; 9 nucleotides agree with TRBD2. Trimming cost V 5 bases and J 7 bases; bases outside gene matches: 5. The CDR3 has 14 residues. CDR3: CASSRRLADGELFF. CDR3 nucleotide sequence: TGTGCCAGCAGTCGGAGACTAGCGGACGGGGAGCTGTTTTTT.

This clonotype was picked up a small number of times. V is TRBV6-5 and J is TRBJ1-6; D gene uncertain. This CDR3 is 12 amino acids long. Germline lookup yields CDR1 MNHEY and CDR2 SVGAGI. The germline V and J ends were trimmed by 6 bases and 8 bases, with 8 bases remaining between them. The CDR3 loop reads CASRGEDSPLHF. CDR3 sequence (DNA): TGTGCCAGCAGAGGTGAAGATTCACCCCTCCACTTT.

This clonotype has just a few counts. Written as DNA, the CDR3 is TGTGCCAGCAGTTTCGGGGGAGATTTAGCCAAAAACATTCAGTACTTC. It encodes CASSFGGDLAKNIQYF. V usage is TRBV12-3 or TRBV12-4 and J usage is TRBJ2-4, with a possible D match to TRBD2 (6 bases). The germline V and J ends were trimmed by 3 bases and 0 bases, with 12 bases remaining between them. The CDR3 runs 16 residues.